This note documents a single TCR beta chain sequence. Its antigen is as yet unknown. This specimen comes from a study of shared clonotypes between healthy human individuals. Across the study: Plates per donor: three CD4 naive, three CD4 memory, two CD8 naive, one CD8 memory.

The study's findings and limits: Among donors, clonotype sharing was expected to be affected by sequencing depth. The four-donor shared clonotypes exceeded non-shared clonotypes in generation probability, with non-shared ones scoring lower.

The V end was cut by 8 bases, the J end by 8 bases, with 18 bases between. The CDR3 spans 13 residues. The germline V gene has CDR1 ENHRY and CDR2 SYGVKD. CD8 memory merged CD45RO+ with CCR7-negative CD45RA+ TemRA cells. The data were produced by immunoSEQ multiplex PCR, yet TCRdb's version contains in-frame clones alone and is incomplete. The table has 400,000 or so clones, about 96% seen once. V is TRBV10-3 and J is TRBJ1-2; unclear D gene. This sequence originates from a man aged 30-40 years in good health. Sequencing input: memory CD8+ T cells sorted from blood. Specified subset: CD45RO+ cells pooled with CCR7-negative TemRA cells. Here the CDR3 DNA reads TGTGCCATCTCTGGGCCCCAGCTGGGGGGCTACACCTTC. Residues: CAISGPQLGGYTF.